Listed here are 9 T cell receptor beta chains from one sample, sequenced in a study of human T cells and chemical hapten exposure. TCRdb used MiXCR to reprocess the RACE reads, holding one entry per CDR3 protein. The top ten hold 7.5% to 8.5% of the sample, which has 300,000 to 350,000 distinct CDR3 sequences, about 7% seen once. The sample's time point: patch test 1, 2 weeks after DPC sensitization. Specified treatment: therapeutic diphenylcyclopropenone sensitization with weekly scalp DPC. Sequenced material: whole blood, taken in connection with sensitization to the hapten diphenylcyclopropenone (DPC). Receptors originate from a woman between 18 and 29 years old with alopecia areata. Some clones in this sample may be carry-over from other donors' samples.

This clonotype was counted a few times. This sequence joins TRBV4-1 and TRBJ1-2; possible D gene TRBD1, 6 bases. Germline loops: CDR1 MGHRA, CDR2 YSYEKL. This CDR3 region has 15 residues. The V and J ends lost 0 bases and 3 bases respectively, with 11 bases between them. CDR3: CASSQDRNRDYGYTF. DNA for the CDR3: TGCGCCAGCAGCCAAGATAGAAACAGGGACTATGGCTACACCTTC.

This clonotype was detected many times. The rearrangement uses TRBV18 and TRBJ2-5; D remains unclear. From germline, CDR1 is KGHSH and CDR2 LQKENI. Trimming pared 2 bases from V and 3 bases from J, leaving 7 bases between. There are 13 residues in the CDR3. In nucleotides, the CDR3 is TGTGCCAGCTCACCAACGGGCAAAGAGACCCAGTACTTC. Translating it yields CASSPTGKETQYF. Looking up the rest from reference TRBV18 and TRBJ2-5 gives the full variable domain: NAGVMQNPRHLVRRRGQEARLRCSPMKGHSHVYWYRQLPEEGLKFMVYLQKENIIDESGMPKERFSAEFPKEGPSILRIQQVVRGDSAAYFCASSPTGKETQYFGPGTRLLVL.

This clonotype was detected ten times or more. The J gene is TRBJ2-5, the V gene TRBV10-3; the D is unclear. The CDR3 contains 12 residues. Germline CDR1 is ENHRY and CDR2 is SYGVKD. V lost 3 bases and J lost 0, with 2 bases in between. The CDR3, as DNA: TGTGCCATCAGTGATTACCAAGAGACCCAGTACTTC. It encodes CAISDYQETQYF.

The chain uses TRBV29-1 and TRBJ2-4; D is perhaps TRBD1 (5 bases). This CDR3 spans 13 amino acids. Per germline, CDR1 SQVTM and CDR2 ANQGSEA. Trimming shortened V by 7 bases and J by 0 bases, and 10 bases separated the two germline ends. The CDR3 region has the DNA TGCAGCGCAAAAGGGGTAGCCAAAAACATTCAGTACTTC. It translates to CSAKGVAKNIQYF.

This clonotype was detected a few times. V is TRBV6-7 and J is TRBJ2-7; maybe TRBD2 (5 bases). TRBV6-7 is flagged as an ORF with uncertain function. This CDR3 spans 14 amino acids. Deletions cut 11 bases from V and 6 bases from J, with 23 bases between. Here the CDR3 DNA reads TGTGCCGGAGGTTCCGGGAACCCTCGTCCCGAGCAGTACTTC. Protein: CAGGSGNPRPEQYF.

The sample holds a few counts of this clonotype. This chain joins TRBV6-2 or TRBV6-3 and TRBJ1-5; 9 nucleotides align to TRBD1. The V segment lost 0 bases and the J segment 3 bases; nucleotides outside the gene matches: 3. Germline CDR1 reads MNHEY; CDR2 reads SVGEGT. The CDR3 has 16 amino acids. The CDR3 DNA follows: TGTGCCAGCAGTTACTCGACAGGGGGTCCCAATCAGCCCCAGCATTTT. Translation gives CASSYSTGGPNQPQHF.

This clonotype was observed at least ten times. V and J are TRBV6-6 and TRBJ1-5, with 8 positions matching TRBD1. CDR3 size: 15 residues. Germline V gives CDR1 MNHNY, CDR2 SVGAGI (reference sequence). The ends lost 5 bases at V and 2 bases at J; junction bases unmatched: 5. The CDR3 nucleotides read TGTGCCAGCAGTCAATTGACAGGGGGCAATCAGCCCCAGCATTTT. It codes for CASSQLTGGNQPQHF.

DNA of the CDR3: TGCAGTGCTTTTTGCCCGGACGGGCTAGCGGGGGAGCTCTCCTACAATGAGCAGTTCTTC. It is translated as CSAFCPDGLAGELSYNEQFF. The chain uses TRBV20-1 and TRBJ2-1; 10 nucleotides match TRBD2. CDR1 and CDR2 from the germline V gene are DFQATT and SNEGSKA (reference sequence). The CDR3 sequence is 20 residues long. V was clipped by 5 bases and J by 0 bases; unmatched bases: 19.

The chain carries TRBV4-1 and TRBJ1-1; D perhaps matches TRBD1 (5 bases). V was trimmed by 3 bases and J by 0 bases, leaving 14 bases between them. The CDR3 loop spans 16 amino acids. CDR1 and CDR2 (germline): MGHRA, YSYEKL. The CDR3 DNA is TGCGCCAGCAGCCATGATAGGGACGGCCTGAACACTGAAGCTTTCTTT. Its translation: CASSHDRDGLNTEAFF.